The rows below give T cell receptor beta chains drawn from one sample of a study of blood T cells in healthy people across ages. TCRdb re-derived calls from the 5' RACE reads in MiXCR, one entry per CDR3 protein. The sample holds 750,000 to 950,000 distinct CDR3 sequences, about a quarter seen once. The same specimen was also included in a second study, on T cells of mothers and their children.

Sequenced input: blood. Receptors originate from a boy between 10 and 17 years old in good health. Both conserved end residues are part of each CDR3. The D gene is left open where the match is weak. Expanded clones get a size class; other rows say once, few or many, or leave the size out.

d_call	j_call	v_call	clone_size	cdr3_aa	cdr3_nt
NA	TRBJ2-5	TRBV10-3	NA	CAISESGAQETQYF	TGTGCCATCAGTGAGTCGGGGGCGCAAGAGACCCAGTACTTC
NA	TRBJ1-5	TRBV13	NA	CASSSRTGGDQPQHF	TGTGCCAGCAGCTCCCGAACGGGGGGCGATCAGCCCCAGCATTTT
TRBD1	TRBJ1-2	TRBV29-1	few	CSVEDQHRGPYGYTF	TGCAGCGTTGAAGATCAGCACAGGGGGCCCTATGGCTACACCTTC
NA	TRBJ1-4	TRBV5-1	NA	CASGLGPRRGNEKLFF	TGCGCCAGCGGCTTGGGGCCTCGCCGAGGGAATGAAAAACTGTTTTTT
NA	TRBJ2-6	TRBV20-1	NA	CSAGLRSASGANVLTF	TGCAGTGCTGGACTTAGGAGTGCCTCTGGGGCCAACGTCCTGACTTTC
NA	TRBJ2-3	TRBV7-2	NA	CAGSLKWVGGTDTQYF	TGTGCCGGCAGCTTGAAATGGGTGGGAGGCACAGATACGCAGTATTTT
NA	TRBJ1-1	TRBV12-3/TRBV12-4	few	CASSSPTGTLNTEAFF	TGTGCCAGCAGTTCGCCAACCGGGACCTTGAACACTGAAGCTTTCTTT
TRBD2	TRBJ2-3	TRBV4-1	few	CASSRRVGLAENTDTQYF	TGCGCCAGCAGCAGACGAGTCGGACTAGCGGAAAACACAGATACGCAGTATTTT
NA	TRBJ2-3	TRBV7-2	NA	CASSLGLIQYTDTQYF	TGTGCCAGCAGCTTAGGACTTATACAGTACACAGATACGCAGTATTTT
NA	TRBJ1-2	TRBV20-1	few	CSASGEIYGYTF	TGCAGTGCCAGCGGGGAGATCTATGGCTACACCTTC
NA	TRBJ1-4	TRBV14	few	CASSQRRLGGEKLFF	TGTGCCAGCAGCCAACGCCGTCTAGGAGGGGAAAAACTGTTTTTT
NA	TRBJ2-1	TRBV29-1	many	CSVGRTGDEQFF	TGCAGCGTGGGTCGGACTGGGGATGAGCAGTTCTTC
TRBD1	TRBJ2-2	TRBV12-3/TRBV12-4	NA	CACSRQGANTGELFF	TGTGCCTGCAGTCGACAGGGGGCGAACACCGGGGAGCTGTTTTTT
TRBD1	TRBJ1-4	TRBV5-1	NA	CASKRQDRASEKLFF	TGCGCCAGTAAACGACAGGACAGGGCCAGTGAAAAACTGTTTTTT
TRBD1	TRBJ2-7	TRBV12-3/TRBV12-4	few	CASSHRDRVRSYEQYF	TGTGCCAGCAGTCATAGGGACAGGGTCCGCTCCTACGAGCAGTACTTC
NA	TRBJ2-3	TRBV21-1	few	CASPGLARTDTQYF	TGTGCCAGCCCTGGACTAGCGCGCACAGATACGCAGTATTTT
NA	TRBJ2-5	TRBV14	NA	CASSHRGGASRETQYF	TGTGCCAGCAGTCATCGCGGAGGGGCGTCTCGGGAGACCCAGTACTTC
TRBD1	TRBJ1-5	TRBV2	NA	CASSIDRGTQPQHF	TGTGCCAGCAGTATAGACAGGGGAACTCAGCCCCAGCATTTT
NA	TRBJ1-3	TRBV12-3/TRBV12-4	NA	CASTHTVSGNTIYF	TGTGCCAGCACCCATACAGTCTCTGGAAACACCATATATTTT
NA	TRBJ2-7	TRBV3-1	many	CASGDSYEQYF	TGTGCCAGCGGAGACTCCTACGAGCAGTACTTC
TRBD1	TRBJ2-5	TRBV9	once	CASSVEQGWKTQYF	TGTGCCAGCAGCGTAGAACAGGGGTGGAAGACCCAGTACTTC
NA	TRBJ1-1	TRBV12-3/TRBV12-4	NA	CASSSGLTTGNTEAFF	TGTGCCAGCAGTTCCGGACTCACAACCGGGAACACTGAAGCTTTCTTT
TRBD2	TRBJ2-1	TRBV6-6	NA	CASSSSGGAHEQFF	TGTGCCAGCAGTTCCAGCGGGGGGGCCCATGAGCAGTTCTTC
NA	TRBJ1-3	TRBV9	NA	CASSVQDSFGGTIYF	TGTGCCAGCAGCGTACAGGACTCTTTTGGGGGCACCATATATTTT
NA	TRBJ1-2	TRBV28	many	CASSLTGPNYGYTF	TGTGCCAGCAGTTTAACAGGGCCTAACTATGGCTACACCTTC
NA	TRBJ1-4	TRBV7-9	NA	CASSLSWAATNEKLFF	TGTGCCAGCAGCCTATCGTGGGCCGCAACTAATGAAAAACTGTTTTTT
TRBD1	TRBJ2-1	TRBV29-1	NA	CSVEEGTGYNEQFF	TGCAGCGTTGAAGAAGGGACAGGGTACAATGAGCAGTTCTTC
TRBD2	TRBJ2-1	TRBV14	NA	CASRVSGGAMNEQFF	TGTGCCAGCAGGGTTAGCGGGGGGGCCATGAATGAGCAGTTCTTC
TRBD1	TRBJ1-5	TRBV7-2	few	CASSGNRGQPQHF	TGTGCCAGCAGCGGTAACAGGGGCCAGCCCCAGCATTTT
TRBD2	TRBJ2-3	TRBV7-3	NA	CASSLEGLAGIDTQYF	TGTGCCAGCAGCTTAGAGGGCCTAGCGGGTATAGATACGCAGTATTTT
NA	TRBJ2-7	TRBV20-1	NA	CSAGSGTPIYEQYF	TGCAGTGCTGGCTCCGGCACTCCGATCTACGAGCAGTACTTC
NA	TRBJ1-1	TRBV5-1	NA	CASSPRGLGTEAFF	TGCGCCAGCAGCCCGAGAGGGTTAGGCACTGAAGCTTTCTTT
TRBD2	TRBJ2-3	TRBV29-1	few	CSVRLASDTQYF	TGCAGCGTCCGACTAGCATCAGATACGCAGTATTTT
TRBD1	TRBJ1-2	TRBV5-1	NA	CASSTGDRGRSYGYTF	TGCGCCAGCAGCACCGGGGACAGGGGGCGCAGCTATGGCTACACCTTC
NA	TRBJ2-2	TRBV7-3	NA	CASSLGASAYTGELFF	TGTGCCAGCAGCTTGGGGGCTAGCGCCTACACCGGGGAGCTGTTTTTT
TRBD1	TRBJ2-5	TRBV20-1	few	CSATKQGPQETQYF	TGCAGTGCTACAAAACAGGGGCCTCAAGAGACCCAGTACTTC
TRBD1	TRBJ1-5	TRBV5-1	NA	CASSLAGGGPNQPQHF	TGCGCCAGCAGCTTGGCAGGGGGGGGCCCCAATCAGCCCCAGCATTTT
TRBD2	TRBJ2-3	TRBV3-1	NA	CASSQLAGGPADTQYF	TGTGCCAGCAGCCAACTAGCGGGGGGGCCCGCAGATACGCAGTATTTT
TRBD2	TRBJ2-1	TRBV12-3/TRBV12-4	NA	CASSPQGLAGGREQFF	TGTGCCAGCAGTCCCCAAGGGCTAGCGGGGGGGCGGGAGCAGTTCTTC
NA	TRBJ1-2	TRBV6-5	NA	CASSRGGQGVNGYTF	TGTGCCAGCTCCCGAGGGGGGCAGGGAGTAAATGGCTACACCTTT